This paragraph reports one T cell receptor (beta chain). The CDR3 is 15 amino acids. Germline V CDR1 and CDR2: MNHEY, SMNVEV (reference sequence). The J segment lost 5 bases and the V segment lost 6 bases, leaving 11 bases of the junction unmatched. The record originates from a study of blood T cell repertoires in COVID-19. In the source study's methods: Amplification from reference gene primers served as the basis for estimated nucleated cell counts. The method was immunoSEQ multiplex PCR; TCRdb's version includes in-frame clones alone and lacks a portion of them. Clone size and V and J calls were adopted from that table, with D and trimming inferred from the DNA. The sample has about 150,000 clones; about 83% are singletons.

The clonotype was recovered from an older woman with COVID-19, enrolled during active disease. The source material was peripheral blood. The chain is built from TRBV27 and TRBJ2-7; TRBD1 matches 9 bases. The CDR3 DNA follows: TGTGCCAGCAGCCGACCCGGGACAGGGAAGGACGAGCAGTACTTC. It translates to CASSRPGTGKDEQYF.